Below, one TCR beta chain is given with its context. Its specificity is not known. These data come from a study of shared clonotypes between healthy human individuals. Study results and limitations: Investigators collected only blood, and repertoires in tissues likely differ.

The germline V gene encodes CDR1 LNHDA and CDR2 SQIVND (reference sequence). The CDR3 extends over 13 amino acids. V shed 4 bases and J shed 6 bases, with 12 bases lying between them. Here immunoSEQ multiplex PCR was the method, and the copy in TCRdb shows in-frame clones only, minus some. The table has 450,000 to 650,000 clones, around 77% seen once. The rearrangement uses TRBV19 and TRBJ1-2; D gene ambiguous. This receptor was obtained from a woman in her thirties or forties in good health. Some clones in this sample may be carry-over from other donors' samples. Sequences were obtained from PBMCs. The CDR3 region is CASSRTTADGYTF. DNA for the CDR3: TGTGCCAGTAGTAGAACGACGGCGGATGGCTACACCTTC. The full variable domain, its missing parts supplied by reference TRBV19 and TRBJ1-2, is DGGITQSPKYLFRKEGQNVTLSCEQNLNHDAMYWYRQDPGQGLRLIYYSQIVNDFQKGDIAEGYSVSREKKESFPLTVTSAQKNPTAFYLCASSRTTADGYTFGSGTRLTVV.